This T cell receptor (beta chain) originates from a study of T-cell reconstitution after alpha-beta-depleted transplantation in children. Study observations and caveats: It was newly produced T cells that mostly accounted for T-cell counts and diversity one year after transplant. Where some patients showed high TCRbeta diversity at day 60, it came from recipient T cells and thymic progenitors that had survived.

Trimming removed 1 base from V and 2 bases from J; junction bases left unmatched: 5. Germline CDR1 reads MNHEY; CDR2 reads SVGEGT. This CDR3 has 16 amino acids. In regard to this clonotype: What it recognizes is unknown.

The library targeted TCRbeta and was prepared with unique molecular identifiers. TCRdb analysed the PCR reads with MiXCR anew, one entry per CDR3 protein. Here the sample spans about 300,000 distinct CDR3 sequences, over 9.5% being singletons. The chain combines TRBV6-2 or TRBV6-3 with TRBJ2-3; TRBD2 matches 8 bases. This sequence originates from a boy under three years old with acute myeloid leukemia, due to receive a stem cell transplant. The sequenced sample was PBMCs, obtained before TCRalphabeta/CD19-depleted stem cell transplant. Written as DNA, the CDR3 is TGTGCCAGCAGTTACTTGCTAGCGGGTTTCACAGATACGCAGTATTTT. It translates to CASSYLLAGFTDTQYF.